This T cell receptor beta chain appears in the sequencing data of a study of blood T cell repertoires in COVID-19. About the research overall: The United States, Italy and Spain supplied acute and convalescent COVID-19 samples.

Recruits, aged about 18 to 89 years, lived in some 25 US areas. Allocation to cohorts depended on clinical history reported by the participants. Only in-frame clones appear in the TCRdb table, and some are missing; sequencing was by immunoSEQ multiplex PCR. Of hundreds of thousands of clones listed, more than 75% are singletons. V lost 0 bases, J lost 3 bases, and 3 bases stayed unmatched. Germline V gene lookup returns CDR1 SGHDT and CDR2 YYEEEE. The CDR3 extends over 14 amino acids. This receptor was obtained from a woman in her forties or fifties who had recovered from COVID-19. Sequenced sample: PBMCs or T cells enriched from blood (not recorded which). The chain recombines TRBV5-6 with TRBJ2-7, with 7 bases identical to TRBD2. The CDR3 DNA follows: TGTGCCAGCAGCTTGGCTGGGGGGGTCTACGAGCAGTACTTC. Translating it yields CASSLAGGVYEQYF.